These T cell receptor beta chains were read from a single sample in a study of control samples from healthy donors and cancer patients. The data were produced by immunoSEQ multiplex PCR, yet TCRdb's version contains in-frame clones alone and is incomplete. The table includes 65,000 to 95,000 clones, around 87% detected once. Sequencing input: blood. The receptors were sampled from a man aged 50 or older in good health. Both conserved end residues are trimmed from each CDR3.

V,length,J,CDR3
TRBV9,14,TRBJ2-5,ASSPWTSGVGETQY
TRBV11-3,12,TRBJ1-5,ASSLGAALRPQH
TRBV4-1,14,TRBJ2-3,ASSRTSGGAEDTQY
TRBV7-9,15,TRBJ2-2,ASSHRLTGTNTGELF
TRBV5-1,12,TRBJ1-4,ASRPTAQTEKLF
TRBV6-5,13,TRBJ2-7,ASKPGTSGSHEQY
TRBV14,13,TRBJ1-1,ASSQYWGENTEAF
TRBV11-3,12,TRBJ1-1,ASSSIQVNTEAF
TRBV6-5,13,TRBJ2-1,ASSFSRGGAGEQF
TRBV7-2,13,TRBJ1-3,ASSQTWGSGNTIY
TRBV4-2,12,TRBJ1-3,ASSRDTSGNTIY
TRBV15,11,TRBJ1-2,ATGTGINYGYT
TRBV15,13,TRBJ2-1,ATSIRQGSYNEQF
TRBV28,10,TRBJ1-3,ASSLRGNTIY
TRBV3-1/TRBV3-2,12,TRBJ1-2,ASSQQGPPYGYT
TRBV5-4,10,TRBJ2-3,ASSLRPDTQY
TRBV6-6,14,TRBJ2-5,ASSSSTSGDRETQY
TRBV19,13,TRBJ1-1,ASSISPGGNTEAF
TRBV9,14,TRBJ2-3,ASSVGLWGAPDTQY
TRBV5-5,14,TRBJ2-5,ASSSGLLGGVETQY
TRBV29-1,11,TRBJ1-6,SVGGQGDSPLH
TRBV19,14,TRBJ1-5,ASSRTGVNGNQPQH
TRBV7-8,12,TRBJ1-2,ASSFPGVDGGYT
TRBV7-6,13,TRBJ2-7,ASSNGDSSSYEQY
TRBV9,13,TRBJ2-1,ASSVLGETYNEQF
TRBV7-8,11,TRBJ2-3,ASSLTASDTQY
TRBV2,12,TRBJ1-1,ASTPGGMNTEAF
TRBV12-3/TRBV12-4,10,TRBJ2-1,ASSLGGNEQF
TRBV27,14,TRBJ2-2,ASSFNRPPSSGELF
TRBV11-2,14,TRBJ2-3,ASSLEGVAGSDTQY
TRBV28,14,TRBJ1-4,AGGHRGPLTNEKLF
TRBV2,13,TRBJ2-5,ASSEVFGGLETQY
TRBV9,8,TRBJ2-3,ASGEDTQY
TRBV11-2,13,TRBJ2-1,ASSLGSSAYNEQF
TRBV7-8,11,TRBJ2-7,ASSSGQSYEQY
TRBV18,12,TRBJ1-2,ASSPGQGVVGYT
TRBV30,11,TRBJ2-1,AWSPGLEGEQF
TRBV7-3,11,TRBJ1-1,ASSVDLNTEAF
TRBV28,16,TRBJ1-4,ASSLRQGQGATNEKLF
TRBV11-2,13,TRBJ1-1,ASSSRSGPRPEAF
TRBV29-1,11,TRBJ1-4,SVAMGSREKLF
TRBV7-2,14,TRBJ2-5,ASSYRLAGGQETQY